Listed below are T cell receptor beta chains from one sample, sequenced in a study of cytomegalovirus exposure and HLA in healthy donors. Assay: immunoSEQ multiplex PCR; the TCRdb copy retains only in-frame clones and omits some. There are around 210,000 clones in the sample; over 75% occur only once, and about 2.7% lies in the top ten. The sample taken for sequencing was PBMCs. The receptors derive from a woman aged 25 to 45 in good health and CMV-seronegative. The CDR3 runs from the conserved cysteine through the conserved F or W. The D gene is left open where the match is weak. Clone size is stated in some rows and not others, as once, few, many or a class when expanded.

cdr3_aa cdr3_nt j_call v_call clone_size d_call
CASSQGTTGTEAFF TGCGCCAGCAGCCAAGGCACCACAGGGACTGAAGCTTTCTTT TRBJ1-1 TRBV5-1 . .
CASSYVLAGGLTEAFF TGTGCCAGCAGTTACGTTCTGGCAGGGGGCTTAACTGAAGCTTTCTTT TRBJ1-1 TRBV6-5 . TRBD1
CASTKDRGRYEQYF TGTGCCAGCACCAAGGACAGGGGGCGTTACGAGCAGTACTTC TRBJ2-7 TRBV27 . TRBD1
CASSFGGGGALIYGYTF TGTGCCAGCAGTTTTGGTGGGGGCGGCGCCCTAATCTATGGCTACACCTTC TRBJ1-2 TRBV27 . .
CASGTAGLAGSYEQYF TGTGCCAGCGGAACAGCGGGACTAGCGGGCTCCTACGAGCAGTACTTC TRBJ2-7 TRBV2 . TRBD2
CASRGQGWETQYF TGTGCCAGCAGGGGACAGGGGTGGGAGACCCAGTACTTC TRBJ2-5 TRBV27 few TRBD1
CASSLRAQDTAFF TGTGCCAGCAGCTTACGGGCACAGGACACCGCTTTCTTT TRBJ1-1 TRBV7-2 . .
CASSFPGTRDEQFF TGTGCCAGCAGTTTCCCCGGGACTCGCGATGAGCAGTTCTTC TRBJ2-1 TRBV28 . .
CAISTDSYNTEAFF TGTGCCATCAGCACGGACAGTTACAACACTGAAGCTTTCTTT TRBJ1-1 TRBV10-3 . .
CASTPSYDSEAFF TGTGCCAGCACCCCAAGCTATGACAGTGAAGCTTTCTTT TRBJ1-1 TRBV28 . .
CASRMLRGRSSNQPQHF TGTGCCAGCCGAATGCTAAGGGGGCGGTCAAGCAATCAGCCCCAGCATTTT TRBJ1-5 TRBV27 . TRBD1
CASSQALAGVQNEQFF TGCGCCAGCAGCCAGGCACTAGCGGGAGTCCAAAATGAGCAGTTCTTC TRBJ2-1 TRBV4-1 . TRBD2
CAWSRQTKVTDTQYF TGTGCCTGGAGTCGACAAACCAAAGTCACAGATACGCAGTATTTT TRBJ2-3 TRBV30 . .
CASSEGPTSYNEQFF TGTGCCAGCAGTGAAGGCCCTACCTCCTACAATGAGCAGTTCTTC TRBJ2-1 TRBV6-1 . .
CASSSTGKYQETQYF TGTGCCAGCAGCTCAACAGGGAAGTACCAAGAGACCCAGTACTTC TRBJ2-5 TRBV25-1 . .
CASRVSGRVFFHSNEQFF TGTGCCAGCCGCGTTAGCGGGAGGGTATTTTTCCACAGCAATGAGCAGTTCTTC TRBJ2-1 TRBV27 . TRBD2
CASSASILGPGELFF TGTGCCAGCAGTGCCTCCATTCTGGGCCCCGGGGAGCTGTTTTTT TRBJ2-2 TRBV6-1 . .
CASFPEGTARTNIQYF TGCGCCAGCTTCCCGGAGGGGACAGCGAGGACCAACATTCAGTACTTC TRBJ2-4 TRBV4-1 . .
CASSSSFQGDTEAFF TGTGCCAGCAGCTCATCATTCCAGGGGGACACTGAAGCTTTCTTT TRBJ1-1 TRBV7-9 few TRBD1
CASSSDRVYGYTF TGTGCCAGCAGCTCGGACAGGGTCTACGGCTACACCTTC TRBJ1-2 TRBV5-4 once TRBD1
CASRPSSRGAGYDSPLHF TGTGCCAGCAGACCTTCTTCCCGGGGCGCGGGGTATGATTCACCCCTCCACTTT TRBJ1-6 TRBV28 . .
CAISEGLAGTGELFF TGTGCCATCAGTGAGGGACTAGCTGGCACCGGGGAGCTGTTTTTT TRBJ2-2 TRBV10-3 . TRBD2
CASTLDQEGANEQFF TGTGCCAGTACCCTCGACCAGGAAGGGGCCAATGAGCAGTTCTTC TRBJ2-1 TRBV19 . .
CSDADSLNEAFF TGCAGCGATGCGGACAGTCTTAATGAAGCTTTCTTT TRBJ1-1 TRBV29-1 . .
CASSARWVGTGELFF TGTGCCAGCAGCGCGAGGTGGGTAGGCACCGGGGAGCTGTTTTTT TRBJ2-2 TRBV5-5 . .
CASSPPGTGGGNTIYF TGTGCCAGCAGCCCCCCCGGGACAGGGGGCGGAAACACCATATATTTT TRBJ1-3 TRBV7-2 . TRBD1
CASSPQDRDREYGYTF TGTGCCAGCAGCCCCCAAGATAGGGACAGGGAATATGGCTACACCTTC TRBJ1-2 TRBV21-1 . .
CASSGGLAIWQYF TGTGCCAGCAGTGGAGGACTAGCGATATGGCAGTACTTC TRBJ2-7 TRBV6-1 . TRBD2
CASSSPGTAYEQYF TGTGCCAGCAGCTCCCCGGGGACAGCCTACGAGCAGTACTTC TRBJ2-7 TRBV7-8 . TRBD1
CASSQGRQDTGELFF TGCGCCAGCAGCCAAGGTCGACAAGACACCGGGGAGCTGTTTTTT TRBJ2-2 TRBV4-1 . .